Sequencing of this T cell receptor (beta chain) was carried out in a study of T cells after yellow fever vaccination. The study, taken as a whole, reports: Weaker, the secondary response had a peak occurring faster, on day 5 versus 15.

TCR cDNA was made by 5'RACE template switching, adding a universal primer site and UMIs. A single record per CDR3 protein comes from TCRdb applying MiXCR to the 5' RACE reads. The sample lists around 530,000 distinct CDR3 sequences, roughly a sixth seen once, with around 16% in the top ten. The sample holds a few counts of this clonotype. Its antigen is unidentified. The CDR3 is 16 amino acids. Germline lookup yields CDR1 LNHDA and CDR2 SQIVND (reference sequence). V lost 3 bases to trimming and J lost 0 bases; unmatched junction nucleotides: 5. The chain carries TRBV19 and TRBJ2-3; TRBD2 aligns across 8 bases. This receptor was obtained from a man aged 18 to 29 who received the YFV17D yellow fever vaccine. The specimen was PBMCs, collected about 5 days after the first yellow fever vaccination. CDR3 DNA: TGTGCCAGTAGTATCGGTAGCGGGGTAAGCACAGATACGCAGTATTTT. This encodes CASSIGSGVSTDTQYF.